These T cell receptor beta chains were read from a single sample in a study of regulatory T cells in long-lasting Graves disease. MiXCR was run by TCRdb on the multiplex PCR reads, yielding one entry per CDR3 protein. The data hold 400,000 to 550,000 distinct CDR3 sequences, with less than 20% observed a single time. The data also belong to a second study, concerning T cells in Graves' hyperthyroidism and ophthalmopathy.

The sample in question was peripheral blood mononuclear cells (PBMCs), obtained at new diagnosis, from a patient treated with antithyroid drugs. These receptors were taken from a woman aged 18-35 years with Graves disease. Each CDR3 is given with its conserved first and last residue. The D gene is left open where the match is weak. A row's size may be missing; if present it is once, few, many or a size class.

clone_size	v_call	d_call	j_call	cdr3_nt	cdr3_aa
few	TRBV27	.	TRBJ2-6	TGTGCCAGCAGGCTGGCCAGCTCTGGGGCCAACGTCCTGACTTTC	CASRLASSGANVLTF
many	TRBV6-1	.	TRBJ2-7	TGTGCCAGCAGAATGTCCGGGGTTCCCTCCTACGAGCAGTACTTC	CASRMSGVPSYEQYF
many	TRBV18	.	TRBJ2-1	TGTGCCAGCTCACCACAGACTCAGAATAAAAACAATGAGCAGTTCTTC	CASSPQTQNKNNEQFF
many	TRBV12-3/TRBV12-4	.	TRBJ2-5	TGTGCCAGCAGCCATCGGAATTGGGAGCAAGAGACCCAGTACTTC	CASSHRNWEQETQYF
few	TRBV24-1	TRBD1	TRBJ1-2	TGTGCCACCAGTGACCGGGACAGGGCCCACACCTTC	CATSDRDRAHTF
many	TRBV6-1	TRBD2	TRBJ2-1	TGTGCCAGCACCCTGGGGCTAGCGGGAACCCGAGGGAATGAGCAGTTCTTC	CASTLGLAGTRGNEQFF
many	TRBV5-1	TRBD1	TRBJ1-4	TGCGCCAGCAGCACCGGGACAGGGAATGAAAAACTGTTTTTT	CASSTGTGNEKLFF
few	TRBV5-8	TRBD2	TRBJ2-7	TGTGCCAGCAGCACGGGGACTAGCGGGAAATTTTACGAGCAGTACTTC	CASSTGTSGKFYEQYF
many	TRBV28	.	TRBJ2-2	TGTGCCAGCAGTTTCCCCCTAACTAGTTCCGGGGAGCTGTTTTTT	CASSFPLTSSGELFF
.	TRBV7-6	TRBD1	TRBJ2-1	TGTGCCAGCAGCTTAGGGGGACAGGGCGGCTACAATGAGCAGTTCTTC	CASSLGGQGGYNEQFF
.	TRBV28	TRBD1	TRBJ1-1	TGTGCCAGCAGCGTCGGACAGGGAAGGACTGAAGCTTTCTTT	CASSVGQGRTEAFF
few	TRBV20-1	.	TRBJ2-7	TGCAGTGCTGGCCGCGGCTACGAGCAGTACTTC	CSAGRGYEQYF
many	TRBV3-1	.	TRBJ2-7	TGTGCCAGCAGCCAAGATAGTGAGAGGTTCTACGAGCAGTACTTC	CASSQDSERFYEQYF
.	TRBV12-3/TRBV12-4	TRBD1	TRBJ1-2	TGTGCCTGCAGTAATGGACAGGGTAGGCCTAACTATGGCTACACCTTC	CACSNGQGRPNYGYTF
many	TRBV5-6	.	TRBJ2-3	TGTGCCAGCAGCTTTGGGTCCTCCTCTAGCACAGATACGCAGTATTTT	CASSFGSSSSTDTQYF
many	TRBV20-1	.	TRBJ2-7	TGCAGTGCTAGAGATGAGAGATGGATCCCCTACGAGCAGTACTTC	CSARDERWIPYEQYF
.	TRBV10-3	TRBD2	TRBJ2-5	TGTGCCATCAGTGAGTCGTTGACTAGCGTTCGAGAGACCCAGTACTTC	CAISESLTSVRETQYF
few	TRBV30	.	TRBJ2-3	TGTGCCTGGGCCTTGGGGGGAGCCAGCACAGATACGCAGTATTTT	CAWALGGASTDTQYF
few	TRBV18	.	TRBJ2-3	TGTGCCAGCTCACCAGTCAAGGGCAGCACAGATACGCAGTATTTT	CASSPVKGSTDTQYF
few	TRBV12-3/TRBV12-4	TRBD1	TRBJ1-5	TGTGCCAGCGCACGGACAGGGGGGCTCACTCAGCCCCAGCATTTT	CASARTGGLTQPQHF
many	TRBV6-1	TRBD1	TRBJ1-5	TGTGCCAGCAGTCAACCGGTGGGACAGCCATATAGCAATCAGCCCCAGCATTTT	CASSQPVGQPYSNQPQHF
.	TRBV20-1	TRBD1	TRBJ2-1	TGCAGTGCTAGCCCAAGGACAGGGCCCGAGCAGTTCTTC	CSASPRTGPEQFF
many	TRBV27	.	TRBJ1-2	TGTGCCAGCAGTTACGCCGCCTCGAGAAATGGCTACACCTTC	CASSYAASRNGYTF
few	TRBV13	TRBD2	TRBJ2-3	TGTGCCAGCAGCCCCGGGACTAGCGGGGGGTTCACAGATACGCAGTATTTT	CASSPGTSGGFTDTQYF
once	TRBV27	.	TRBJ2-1	TGTGCCAGCAGTTTACGGGTCCCTATCTCCTACAATGAGCAGTTCTTC	CASSLRVPISYNEQFF
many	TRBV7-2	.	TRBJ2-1	TGTGCCAGCAGCACTCGGGTCGACCCCTACAATGAGCAGTTCTTC	CASSTRVDPYNEQFF
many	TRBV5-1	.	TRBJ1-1	TGCGCCAGCAGCTTCGAGGGCTTGAACACTGAAGCTTTCTTT	CASSFEGLNTEAFF
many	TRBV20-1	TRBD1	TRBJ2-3	TGCAGTGCGAGCCGGGACAGGGGATCAGATACGCAGTATTTT	CSASRDRGSDTQYF
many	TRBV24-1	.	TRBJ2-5	TGTGCCACCAGTGATCTGGGGGCGCAGGGGGAGACCCAGTACTTC	CATSDLGAQGETQYF
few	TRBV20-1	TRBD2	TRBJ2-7	TGCAGTGCTAGTGAGACAAGGGAGGGCACCTACGAGCAGTACTTC	CSASETREGTYEQYF
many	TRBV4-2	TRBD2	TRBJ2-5	TGTGCCAGCAGCCAAGATTCGGGACTAGCTATCCAAGAGACCCAGTACTTC	CASSQDSGLAIQETQYF
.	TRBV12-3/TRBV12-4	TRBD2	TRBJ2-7	TGTGCCAGCAGTCCCCGACTAGCGGGAGAGAATTACGAGCAGTACTTC	CASSPRLAGENYEQYF
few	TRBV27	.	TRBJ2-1	TGTGCCAGCAGTTTATCGTCCGGGTTAAGCTCCTACAATGAGCAGTTCTTC	CASSLSSGLSSYNEQFF
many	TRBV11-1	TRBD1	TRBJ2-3	TGTGCCAGCAGCTTAGATCGTGGACAGGGTTACAGCACAGATACGCAGTATTTT	CASSLDRGQGYSTDTQYF
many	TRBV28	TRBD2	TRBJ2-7	TGTGCCAGCAGCGAACTAGCGGGAGCCCTCGTGAGCTTC	CASSELAGALVSF
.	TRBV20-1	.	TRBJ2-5	TGCAGTGCTAAACAGCAACAAGAGACCCAGTACTTC	CSAKQQQETQYF
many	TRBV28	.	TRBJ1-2	TGTGCCAGCAGCGTTGGGACATACTATGGCTACACCTTC	CASSVGTYYGYTF